The next 25 T cell receptor beta chains were all read from a single sample in a study of T cell responses to AZD1222 COVID-19 vaccine. Sequencing used immunoSEQ multiplex PCR; TCRdb keeps in-frame clones, though not all of them. The sample holds 85,000 to 130,000 clones, roughly nine tenths seen once. Sequencing used peripheral blood, obtained 28 days after the second dose of the MenACWY control vaccine. The receptors come from an adult who received the MenACWY meningococcal vaccine as a control.

This clone was counted between two and nine times. This sequence joins TRBV7-9 and TRBJ2-1, with TRBD2 identical over 8 bases. CDR3 length equals 15 residues. CDR1 is SEHNR, CDR2 FQNEAQ, per germline (reference sequence). V was clipped by 3 bases and J by 4 bases; unmatched bases: 5. The CDR3 DNA sequence: TGTGCCAGCAGCTTCGTTCGGGGGGGTTACAATGAGCAGTTCTTC. Protein: CASSFVRGGYNEQFF.

The rearrangement uses TRBV7-3 and TRBJ1-6; D gene unclear. This CDR3 contains 14 residues. V was cut by 0 bases and J by 9 bases, with 9 bases left in between. In germline, CDR1 is SGHTA, CDR2 FQGTGA. The CDR3 DNA sequence: TGTGCCAGCAGCTTAACTATGGGTGTTTCACCCCTCCACTTT. Translation gives CASSLTMGVSPLHF. Combining the CDR3 with reference TRBV7-3 and TRBJ1-6 gives the whole variable domain GAGVSQTPSNKVTEKGKYVELRCDPISGHTALYWYRQSLGQGPEFLIYFQGTGAADDSGLPNDRFFAVRPEGSVSTLKIQRTERGDSAVYLCASSLTMGVSPLHFGNGTRLTVT.

This clone has just one count. The genes are TRBV7-8 and TRBJ1-4; 7 nucleotides agree with TRBD1. CDR3 length: 15 residues. CDR1 and CDR2 from the germline V gene are SGHVS and FQNEAQ. V dropped 4 bases and J dropped 8; count of bases not matched to a gene: 10. The CDR3 reads CASSSSEGAEEKLFF. The CDR3 bases are TGTGCCAGCAGCTCTTCTGAGGGGGCGGAGGAAAAACTGTTTTTT. Full variable domain (outside the CDR3, taken from reference TRBV7-8 and TRBJ1-4): GAGVSQSPRYKVAKRGQDVALRCDPISGHVSLFWYQQALGQGPEFLTYFQNEAQLDKSGLPSDRFFAERPEGSVSTLKIQRTQQEDSAVYLCASSSSEGAEEKLFFGSGTQLSVL.

The chain is built from TRBV6-5 and TRBJ2-1, with D perhaps matching TRBD1 or TRBD2 (5 bases each). The V gene's germline CDR1 is MNHEY and CDR2 SVGAGI. This CDR3 is 15 amino acids long. The V gene lost 8 bases and the J gene lost 5 bases, with 19 bases spanning the gap. The CDR3: CASLPGAAHNNEQFF. CDR3 nucleotide sequence: TGTGCCAGCTTACCCGGGGCCGCGCACAACAATGAGCAGTTCTTC.

The chain is built from TRBV11-2 and TRBJ2-2; 7 bases match TRBD1. The ends lost 4 bases at V and 0 bases at J; junction bases unmatched: 2. This CDR3 comprises 15 residues. Germline loops: CDR1 SGHAT, CDR2 FQNNGV. Here the CDR3 reads CASSSGTANTGELFF. The CDR3, as DNA: TGTGCCAGCAGCTCCGGGACAGCGAACACCGGGGAGCTGTTTTTT. Full variable domain (rest looked up from reference TRBV11-2 and TRBJ2-2): EAGVAQSPRYKIIEKRQSVAFWCNPISGHATLYWYQQILGQGPKLLIQFQNNGVVDDSQLPKDRFSAERLKGVDSTLKIQPAKLEDSAVYLCASSSGTANTGELFFGEGSRLTVL.

The J gene is TRBJ1-2, the V gene TRBV18, with TRBD1 matching 7 bases. The CDR3 contains 14 residues. V gave up 3 bases and J gave up 2 bases; unmatched junction bases: 3. Germline V gives CDR1 KGHSH, CDR2 LQKENI. For the CDR3, the DNA is TGTGCCAGCTCACCGGGACAGATAAACTATGGCTACACCTTC. Residues: CASSPGQINYGYTF. Full variable domain (outside the CDR3, taken from reference TRBV18 and TRBJ1-2): NAGVMQNPRHLVRRRGQEARLRCSPMKGHSHVYWYRQLPEEGLKFMVYLQKENIIDESGMPKERFSAEFPKEGPSILRIQQVVRGDSAAYFCASSPGQINYGYTFGSGTRLTVV.

The chain has TRBV10-2 and TRBJ2-2, with 7 bases that match TRBD1. J gave up 3 bases and V 6 bases, and 7 bases lay outside the gene matches. Looked up from germline, CDR1 is WSHSY and CDR2 is SAAADI. The CDR3 is 15 residues long. The CDR3 reads CASRNAGGHTGELFF. The DNA for the CDR3 is TGCGCCAGCAGGAATGCAGGGGGACACACCGGGGAGCTGTTTTTT.

The rearrangement links TRBV5-4 to TRBJ1-5; a weak D match, TRBD1 (5 bases). The CDR3 contains 12 residues. Germline-derived CDR1 and CDR2 are SGHNT and YYREEE (reference sequence). Trimming cost V 0 bases and J 7 bases, with 5 bases left between them. The CDR3: CASSLDRQPQHF. The CDR3 DNA reads as TGTGCCAGCAGCTTGGACAGGCAGCCCCAGCATTTT.

The V gene is TRBV19, the J gene TRBJ2-5; D tentatively reads TRBD1 or TRBD2 (5 bases each). Trimming took 2 bases from V and 5 from J, leaving 18 bases between them. Germline V gene lookup returns CDR1 LNHDA and CDR2 SQIVND (reference sequence). The length of the CDR3 is 16 residues. CDR3 coding DNA: TGTGCCAGTAGTATAACAACGGGGAGAGGGGCGGAGACCCAGTACTTC. It encodes CASSITTGRGAETQYF. Looking up the rest from reference TRBV19 and TRBJ2-5 gives the full variable domain: DGGITQSPKYLFRKEGQNVTLSCEQNLNHDAMYWYRQDPGQGLRLIYYSQIVNDFQKGDIAEGYSVSREKKESFPLTVTSAQKNPTAFYLCASSITTGRGAETQYFGPGTRLLVL.

The chain combines TRBV4-1 with TRBJ1-5; 11 nucleotides agree with TRBD1. The CDR3 is made up of 19 amino acids. The J segment lost 2 bases and the V segment lost 0 bases, leaving 9 bases of the junction unmatched. The germline V gene has CDR1 MGHRA and CDR2 YSYEKL. The CDR3 region is CASSQDFVRDRGGNQPQHF. The CDR3 DNA reads as TGCGCCAGCAGCCAAGATTTCGTGCGGGACAGGGGGGGCAATCAGCCCCAGCATTTT.

V gene TRBV28 combines with J gene TRBJ2-1, with 11 positions matching TRBD2. This CDR3 spans 18 amino acids. With V trimmed by 5 bases and J by 4 bases, 13 bases remained unmatched. Germline CDR1 and CDR2: MDHEN and SYDVKM. The CDR3 DNA reads TGTGCCAGCAGTACTGGGACTAGCGGCCCTCTTGGGTACAATGAGCAGTTCTTC. Translation gives CASSTGTSGPLGYNEQFF. Full variable domain (outside the CDR3, taken from reference TRBV28 and TRBJ2-1): DVKVTQSSRYLVKRTGEKVFLECVQDMDHENMFWYRQDPGLGLRLIYFSYDVKMKEKGDIPEGYSVSREKKERFSLILESASTNQTSMYLCASSTGTSGPLGYNEQFFGPGTRLTVL.

V usage is TRBV19 and J usage is TRBJ1-5; D may be TRBD1 (5 bases). V gave up 3 bases and J gave up 2 bases, with 14 bases separating them. The V gene's germline CDR1 is LNHDA and CDR2 SQIVND (reference sequence). CDR3 length equals 16 residues. CDR3 region: CASSILRGEGNQPQHF. DNA of the CDR3: TGTGCCAGTAGTATTCTGAGGGGCGAGGGCAATCAGCCCCAGCATTTT.

This sequence joins TRBV6-2 or TRBV6-3 and TRBJ1-2; D unresolved. Germline values: CDR1 MNHEY, CDR2 SVGEGT. The CDR3 totals 14 residues. V was trimmed by 0 bases and J by 2 bases, leaving 7 bases between them. The CDR3 region is CASSYSPVNYGYTF. CDR3 nucleotides: TGTGCCAGCAGTTACTCGCCAGTGAACTATGGCTACACCTTC.

This chain connects TRBV28 to TRBJ1-5; tentatively, D is TRBD1 (6 bases). Deletions cut 4 bases from V and 2 bases from J, with 15 bases between. Germline loops: CDR1 MDHEN, CDR2 SYDVKM. CDR3 size: 16 residues. CDR3 sequence (DNA): TGTGCCAGCAGTTCCCCGTTGGCAGGGGGCAATCAGCCCCAGCATTTT. This gives the protein CASSSPLAGGNQPQHF.

This clone was observed a single time. The chain recombines TRBV7-9 with TRBJ2-7; D may correspond to TRBD1 or TRBD2 (5 bases each). The CDR3 sequence is 13 residues long. V was pared by 5 bases and J by 6 bases, with 14 bases between. Germline values: CDR1 SEHNR, CDR2 FQNEAQ (reference sequence). The CDR3 sequence: CASSLGTQGEQYF. The CDR3 DNA is TGTGCCAGCAGCCTCGGGACGCAAGGCGAGCAGTACTTC.

The chain has TRBV18 and TRBJ1-1; D uncertain. CDR1 is KGHSH and CDR2 is LQKENI in the germline V gene. The CDR3 extends over 14 amino acids. Trimming stripped 3 bases from V and 0 bases from J, with 8 bases between. CDR3 nucleotide sequence: TGTGCCAGCTCACCTCAGGAACTGAACACTGAAGCTTTCTTT. This sequence encodes CASSPQELNTEAFF.

The V call is TRBV4-3, the J call TRBJ2-1; 10 bases fit TRBD1. Looked up from germline, CDR1 is LGHNA and CDR2 is YSLEER. This CDR3 spans 15 amino acids. With 3 bases clipped from V and 6 bases from J, the junction kept 5 bases outside the gene matches. The CDR3, as DNA: TGCGCCAGCAGCCAGCCCGGGACAGGGGCCAATGAGCAGTTCTTC. Encoded protein: CASSQPGTGANEQFF.

The rearrangement uses TRBV20-1 and TRBJ1-1; D may be TRBD1 (5 bases). Germline V gene sequence: CDR1 DFQATT, CDR2 SNEGSKA (reference sequence). CDR3 length: 10 amino acids. V gave up 3 bases and J gave up 6 bases, with 5 bases separating them. As DNA, the CDR3 is TGCAGTGCTAGGGGGGCTGAAGCTTTCTTT. Protein: CSARGAEAFF.

The chain employs TRBV28 and TRBJ2-3; TRBD2 aligns across 9 bases. The germline CDR1 and CDR2 sequences are MDHEN and SYDVKM. The J segment lost 2 bases and the V segment lost 7 bases, leaving 16 bases of the junction unmatched. CDR3 size: 18 residues. The CDR3 reads CASTPSGGTTYYTDTQYF. CDR3 DNA sequence: TGTGCCAGCACGCCAAGCGGGGGGACAACTTACTACACAGATACGCAGTATTTT.

Worth noting for this clone: The junction and the germline gene differ at one end; a read error may be behind it. The CDR3 region is CASSLGVAGGAGETQYF. DNA of the CDR3: TGTGCTAGCAGCTTAGGTGTGGCGGGGGGAGCCGGGGAGACCCAGTACTTC. The chain joins TRBV7-7 to TRBJ2-5; 8 bases are a match to TRBD2. This CDR3 is built from 17 residues. Germline V CDR1 and CDR2: SSHAT, FNYEAQ (reference sequence).

V gene TRBV29-1 combines with J gene TRBJ2-7; D perhaps matches TRBD1 (6 bases). Germline V lookup: CDR1 SQVTM, CDR2 ANQGSEA. The CDR3 consists of 12 residues. V lost 0 bases to trimming and J lost 6 bases, with 9 bases between them. The DNA for the CDR3 is TGCAGCGTTGAAGAGACAGGCCGCGAGCAGTACTTC. This sequence encodes CSVEETGREQYF.

This chain links TRBV2 with TRBJ1-3; D possibly corresponds to TRBD1 (5 bases). There are 16 residues in the CDR3. Trimming removed 2 bases at V and 4 bases at J, with 15 bases between. Looked up from germline, CDR1 is SNHLY and CDR2 is FYNNEI. CDR3 region: CASSESPRVRGNTIYF. The DNA of the CDR3 is TGTGCCAGCAGTGAATCTCCCAGGGTACGCGGAAACACCATATATTTT.

The chain combines TRBV7-8 with TRBJ1-2; D is ambiguous. CDR3 size: 13 residues. Trimming took off 4 bases at V and 8 bases at J, with 14 bases between the two ends. CDR1 SGHVS and CDR2 FQNEAQ come from the germline V gene. This CDR3 reads CASSSDSLGGYTF. CDR3 nucleotide sequence: TGTGCCAGCAGCTCTGATTCTCTCGGAGGCTACACCTTC.

The chain is built from TRBV7-2 and TRBJ1-6; D is ambiguous. CDR3 length: 13 residues. The germline V gene has CDR1 SGHTA and CDR2 FQGNSA. Trimming pared 1 base from V and 9 bases from J, leaving 7 bases between. CDR3 sequence (DNA): TGTGCCAGCAGCTTAGTAGGGTTTTCACCCCTCCACTTT. Its translation is CASSLVGFSPLHF.

The rearrangement links TRBV7-3 to TRBJ2-3, with a possible D match to TRBD1 (5 bases). Germline CDR1 and CDR2: SGHTA and FQGTGA. V lost 1 base, J lost 6 bases, and 8 bases lay in between. The CDR3 spans 13 residues. CDR3 residues: CASSLIQGDTQYF. In DNA form, the CDR3 reads TGTGCCAGCAGCTTAATTCAGGGTGATACGCAGTATTTT.